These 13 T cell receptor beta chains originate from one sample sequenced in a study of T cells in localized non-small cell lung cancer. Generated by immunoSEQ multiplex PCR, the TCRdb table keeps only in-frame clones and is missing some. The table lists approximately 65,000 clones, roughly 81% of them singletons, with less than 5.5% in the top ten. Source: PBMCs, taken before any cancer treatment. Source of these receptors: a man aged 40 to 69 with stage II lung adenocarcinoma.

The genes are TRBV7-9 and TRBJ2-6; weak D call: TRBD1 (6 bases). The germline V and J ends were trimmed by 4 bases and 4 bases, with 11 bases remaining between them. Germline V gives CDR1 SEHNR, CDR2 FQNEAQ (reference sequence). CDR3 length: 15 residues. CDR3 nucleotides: TGTGCCAGCAGCTCCCTGGGGGCCGGGGCCAACGTCCTGACTTTC. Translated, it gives CASSSLGAGANVLTF.

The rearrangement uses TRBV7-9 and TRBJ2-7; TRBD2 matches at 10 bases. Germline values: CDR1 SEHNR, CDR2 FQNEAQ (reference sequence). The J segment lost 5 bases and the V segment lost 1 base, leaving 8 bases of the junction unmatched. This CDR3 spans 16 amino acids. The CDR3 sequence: CASSLVVASGRNEQYF. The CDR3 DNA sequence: TGTGCCAGCAGCTTAGTAGTTGCTAGCGGGAGAAACGAGCAGTACTTC.

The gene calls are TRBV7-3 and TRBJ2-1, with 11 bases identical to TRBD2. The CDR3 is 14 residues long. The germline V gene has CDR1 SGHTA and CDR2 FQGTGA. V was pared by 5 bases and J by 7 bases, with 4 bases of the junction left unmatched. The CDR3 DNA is TGTGCCAGCAGCCCTAGCGGGAGGAGGAATGAGCAGTTCTTC. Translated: CASSPSGRRNEQFF.

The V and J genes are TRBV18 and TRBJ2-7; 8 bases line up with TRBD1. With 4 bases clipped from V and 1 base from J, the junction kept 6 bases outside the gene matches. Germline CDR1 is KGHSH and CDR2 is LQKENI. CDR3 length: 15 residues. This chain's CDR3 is CASSQDRDRSYEQYF. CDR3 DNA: TGTGCCAGCTCACAAGACCGGGACAGGTCCTACGAGCAGTACTTC.

CDR3 protein: CASSQGLAGGTGELFF. Written as DNA, the CDR3 is TGCGCCAGCAGCCAGGGACTAGCGGGCGGCACCGGGGAGCTGTTTTTT. The rearrangement links TRBV4-1 to TRBJ2-2; TRBD2 agrees at 12 bases. The CDR3 extends over 16 amino acids. Germline trimming cut 3 bases from V and 4 bases from J; bases unmatched to any gene: 3. Germline CDR1 is MGHRA and CDR2 is YSYEKL.

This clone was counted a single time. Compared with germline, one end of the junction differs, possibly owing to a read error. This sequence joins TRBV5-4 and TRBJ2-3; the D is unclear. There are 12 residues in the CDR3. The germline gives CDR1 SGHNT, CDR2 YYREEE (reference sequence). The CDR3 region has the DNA TGTGCCAGCAGCCCTGGCACAAATACGCAGTATTTT. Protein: CASSPGTNTQYF.

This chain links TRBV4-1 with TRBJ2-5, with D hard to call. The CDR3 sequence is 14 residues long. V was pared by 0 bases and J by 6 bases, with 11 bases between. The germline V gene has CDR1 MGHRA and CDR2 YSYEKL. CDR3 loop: CASSQDMEMKTQYF. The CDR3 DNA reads TGCGCCAGCAGCCAAGATATGGAGATGAAGACCCAGTACTTC.

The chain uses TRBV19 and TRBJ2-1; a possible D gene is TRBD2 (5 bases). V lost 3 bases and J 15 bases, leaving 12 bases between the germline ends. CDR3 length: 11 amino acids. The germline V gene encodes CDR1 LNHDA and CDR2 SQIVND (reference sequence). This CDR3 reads CASSISLGWFF. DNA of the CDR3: TGTGCCAGTAGTATTTCACTAGGGTGGTTCTTC.

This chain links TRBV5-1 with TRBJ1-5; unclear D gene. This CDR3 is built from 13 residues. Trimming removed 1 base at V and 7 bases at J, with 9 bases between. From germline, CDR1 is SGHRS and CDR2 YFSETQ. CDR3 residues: CASSLLMGQPQHF. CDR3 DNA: TGCGCCAGCAGCTTGCTCATGGGGCAGCCCCAGCATTTT. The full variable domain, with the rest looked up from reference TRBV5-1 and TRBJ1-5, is KAGVTQTPRYLIKTRGQQVTLSCSPISGHRSVSWYQQTPGQGLQFLFEYFSETQRNKGNFPGRFSGRQFSNSRSEMNVSTLELGDSALYLCASSLLMGQPQHFGDGTRLSIL.

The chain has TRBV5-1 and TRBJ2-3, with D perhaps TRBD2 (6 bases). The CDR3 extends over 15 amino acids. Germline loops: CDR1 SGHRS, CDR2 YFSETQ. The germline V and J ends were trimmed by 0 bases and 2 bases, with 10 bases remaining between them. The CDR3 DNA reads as TGCGCCAGCAGCTTGGCGGGGGACGACACAGATACGCAGTATTTT. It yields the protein CASSLAGDDTDTQYF.

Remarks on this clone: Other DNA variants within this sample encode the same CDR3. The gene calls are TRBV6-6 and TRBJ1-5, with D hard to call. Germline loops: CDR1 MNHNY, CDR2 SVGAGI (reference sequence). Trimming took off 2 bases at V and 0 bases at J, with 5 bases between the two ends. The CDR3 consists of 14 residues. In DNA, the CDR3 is TGTGCCAGCAGTTACGGCGGTAGCAATCAGCCCCAGCATTTT. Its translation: CASSYGGSNQPQHF.

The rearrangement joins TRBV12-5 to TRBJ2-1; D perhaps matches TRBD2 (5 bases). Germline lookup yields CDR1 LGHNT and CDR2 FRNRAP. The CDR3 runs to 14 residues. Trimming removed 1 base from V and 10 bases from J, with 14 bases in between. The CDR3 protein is CASGLGARWEEQFF. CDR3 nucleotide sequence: TGTGCTAGTGGTTTGGGTGCCCGGTGGGAGGAGCAGTTCTTC.

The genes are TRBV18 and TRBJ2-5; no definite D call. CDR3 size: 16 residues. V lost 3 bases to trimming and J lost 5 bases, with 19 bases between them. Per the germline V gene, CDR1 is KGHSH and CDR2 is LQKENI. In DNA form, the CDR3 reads TGTGCCAGCTCACCTACCCCCGGCCCATCAGCGGAGACCCAGTACTTC. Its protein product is CASSPTPGPSAETQYF.